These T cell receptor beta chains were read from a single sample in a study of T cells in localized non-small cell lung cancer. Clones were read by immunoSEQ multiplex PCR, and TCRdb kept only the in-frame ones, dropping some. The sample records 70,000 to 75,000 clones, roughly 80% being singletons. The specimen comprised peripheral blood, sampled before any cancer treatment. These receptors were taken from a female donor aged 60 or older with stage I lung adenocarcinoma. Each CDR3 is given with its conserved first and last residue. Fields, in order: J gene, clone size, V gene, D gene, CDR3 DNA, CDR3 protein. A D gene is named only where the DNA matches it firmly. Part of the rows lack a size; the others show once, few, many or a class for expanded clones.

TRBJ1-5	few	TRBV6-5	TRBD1	TGTGCCAGCAGTCCCCGGACAGGGGATCAGCCCCAGCATTTT	CASSPRTGDQPQHF
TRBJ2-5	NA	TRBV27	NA	TGTGCCAGCAGGGCCTACCCGGGGCAAGAGACCCAGTACTTC	CASRAYPGQETQYF
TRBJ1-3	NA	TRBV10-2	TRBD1	TGCGCCAGCAGTGAAGGACAGGGGGCAGTCGGAAACACCATATATTTT	CASSEGQGAVGNTIYF
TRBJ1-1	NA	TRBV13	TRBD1	TGTGCCAGCAGCTTAACGGTGGGGGACAGGGAGAACACTGAAGCTTTCTTT	CASSLTVGDRENTEAFF
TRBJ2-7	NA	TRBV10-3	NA	TGTGCCATCAGTGAGTCGTTTCCTAGCGCGGCAACCTACGAGCAGTACTTC	CAISESFPSAATYEQYF
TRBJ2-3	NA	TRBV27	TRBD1	TGTGCCAGCAGTGAAACAGGGGAACTAGATACGCAGTATTTT	CASSETGELDTQYF
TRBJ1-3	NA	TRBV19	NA	TGTGCCAGTAGTCCCCCCGTGGGTCGGGGAAACACCATATATTTT	CASSPPVGRGNTIYF
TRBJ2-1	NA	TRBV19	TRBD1	TGTGCCAGTAGTCGGGACAGGGGATTAGACAATGAGCAGTTCTTC	CASSRDRGLDNEQFF
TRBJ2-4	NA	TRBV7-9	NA	TGTGCCAGCAGCCTCCCCCGGGACACCAAAAACATTCAGTACTTC	CASSLPRDTKNIQYF
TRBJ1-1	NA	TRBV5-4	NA	TGTGCCAGCAGCTTGGACGTCTTGAACACTGAAGCTTTCTTT	CASSLDVLNTEAFF
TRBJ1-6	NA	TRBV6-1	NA	TGTGCCAGCAGCCGACAGACGATAGTTTCACCCCTCCACTTT	CASSRQTIVSPLHF
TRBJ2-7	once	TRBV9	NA	TGTGCCAGCAGCGCCTACAGCTACGAGCAGTACTTC	CASSAYSYEQYF
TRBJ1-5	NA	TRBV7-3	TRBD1	TGTGCCAGCAGCGCGGGACAGGGAGTCAATCAGCCCCAGCATTTT	CASSAGQGVNQPQHF
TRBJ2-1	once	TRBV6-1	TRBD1	TGTGCCAGCAGTTCTTGGGACAGGGGCCTAAATGAGCAGTTCTTC	CASSSWDRGLNEQFF
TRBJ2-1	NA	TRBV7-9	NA	TGTGCCAGCAGCGCACCAACTAGCCCGAATGAGCAGTTCTTC	CASSAPTSPNEQFF
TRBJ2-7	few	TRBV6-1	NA	TGTGCCAGCAGTGCGACCTCCTACGAGCAGTACTTC	CASSATSYEQYF
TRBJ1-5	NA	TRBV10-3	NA	TGTGCCATCAGTAAGACAGATAGCAATCAGCCCCAGCATTTT	CAISKTDSNQPQHF
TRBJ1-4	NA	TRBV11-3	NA	TGTGCCAGCAGCCTGGGGGTGGAAGGCCCTAATGAAAAACTGTTTTTT	CASSLGVEGPNEKLFF
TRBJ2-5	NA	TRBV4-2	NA	TGTGCCAGCAGCCAAGATCTCACAGATCAAGAGACCCAGTACTTC	CASSQDLTDQETQYF
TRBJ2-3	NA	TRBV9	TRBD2	TGTGCCAGCAGCGAAAGAGGATCCCCGGGACTAGCGGGGACAGATACGCAGTATTTT	CASSERGSPGLAGTDTQYF
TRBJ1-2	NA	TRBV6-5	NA	TGTGCCAGCAGATTCTTGGACAGCAACTATGGCTACACCTTC	CASRFLDSNYGYTF
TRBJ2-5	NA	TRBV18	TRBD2	TGTGCCAGCTCGGGCCTGGGACTAGCCCGAGAGACCCAGTACTTC	CASSGLGLARETQYF
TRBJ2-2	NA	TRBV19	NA	TGTGCCAGTAGTATGGTCACAGGGTCGGACACCGGGGAGCTGTTTTTT	CASSMVTGSDTGELFF